A selection of T cell receptor beta chains follows, all from one sample in a study of blood T cell repertoires in COVID-19. Clones were read by immunoSEQ multiplex PCR, and TCRdb kept only the in-frame ones, dropping some. In the table there are hundreds of thousands of clones, 85% to 90% of which are singletons. The sequenced sample was peripheral blood. The origin of the receptors is a man younger than 35 with COVID-19, enrolled during active disease. CDR3s include the opening cysteine and the closing phenylalanine or tryptophan. Fields, in order: D gene, J gene, clone size, V gene, CDR3 DNA, CDR3 protein. The D gene is left open where the match is weak. Not all rows give a size; the values are once, few, many and, for expanded clones, a class.

TRBD2	TRBJ2-3	NA	TRBV29-1	TGCAGCGCCATTCTAGCGGGGAGAACAGATACGCAGTATTTT	CSAILAGRTDTQYF
TRBD1	TRBJ2-1	NA	TRBV5-5	TGTGCCAGCAGCCCCGAGGGGCAGGGGGCCTACAATGAGCAGTTCTTC	CASSPEGQGAYNEQFF
NA	TRBJ1-2	NA	TRBV5-4	TGTGCCAGCAGCTTGGGTTCCACAACTAACTATGGCTACACCTTC	CASSLGSTTNYGYTF
NA	TRBJ1-2	NA	TRBV2	TGTGCCAGCAGTGTGGAGGGTTGGAGCTATGGCTACACCTTC	CASSVEGWSYGYTF
NA	TRBJ1-6	NA	TRBV24-1	TGTGCCACCAGTGATTTCATCAGAACCATGTCTGCAGAATTCGGGCCCCTCCACTTT	CATSDFIRTMSAEFGPLHF
NA	TRBJ2-2	NA	TRBV2	TGTGCCAGCCTGATCGGGACAACCACCGGGGAGCTGTTTTTT	CASLIGTTTGELFF
TRBD2	TRBJ2-7	NA	TRBV7-9	TGTGCCAGCAGCTCAACCTCAATACTAGCGGGAGTCTACGAGCAGTACTTC	CASSSTSILAGVYEQYF
NA	TRBJ2-7	NA	TRBV11-2	TGTGCCAGCAGCTCCCGGGGCTCCTACGAGCAGTACTTC	CASSSRGSYEQYF
TRBD2	TRBJ2-7	NA	TRBV7-6	TGTGCCAGCAGCCCCCAGGGCGGGCTAGCGGTGACCTACGAGCAGTACTTC	CASSPQGGLAVTYEQYF
TRBD2	TRBJ2-5	NA	TRBV24-1	TGTGCCACCAGTGTCATGCGGGGGGGCTTAGAGACCCAGTACTTC	CATSVMRGGLETQYF
NA	TRBJ1-1	NA	TRBV7-3	TGTGCCAGCAGCTTAGGGCAGAACACTGAAGCTTTCTTT	CASSLGQNTEAFF
TRBD2	TRBJ2-1	NA	TRBV5-1	TGCGCCAGCAGTTCTAGCGGGGGGGACTACAATGAGCAGTTCTTC	CASSSSGGDYNEQFF
NA	TRBJ2-1	NA	TRBV21-1	TGTGCCAGCAGCAAGGCGACATTCCCGGGAAATGAGCAGTTCTTC	CASSKATFPGNEQFF
NA	TRBJ2-2	NA	TRBV10-2	TGCGCCAGCAGACAGGCGACGAACACCGGGGAGCTGTTTTTT	CASRQATNTGELFF
TRBD1	TRBJ1-1	NA	TRBV4-1	TGCGCCAGCAGCCAAGGGGGAAACGGACAGGGGAACACTGAAGCTTTCTTT	CASSQGGNGQGNTEAFF
TRBD1	TRBJ1-2	NA	TRBV2	TGTGCCAGCAGTGACAGACAGGGGGGCTATGGCTACACCTTC	CASSDRQGGYGYTF
NA	TRBJ2-7	NA	TRBV11-1	TGTGCCAGCAGCTTAGATAGCTACGAGCAGTACTTC	CASSLDSYEQYF
NA	TRBJ1-2	many	TRBV14	TGTGCCAGCAGCCAAGTTGCGGTTAACTATGGCTACACCTTC	CASSQVAVNYGYTF
TRBD2	TRBJ2-3	NA	TRBV7-2	TGTGCCAGCAGCTTAGTCGCACTAGCGGGAGGGAGGGCAGATACGCAGTATTTT	CASSLVALAGGRADTQYF
NA	TRBJ2-7	NA	TRBV12-3/TRBV12-4	TGTGCCAGCAGGACAGACAGCTACGAGCAGTACTTC	CASRTDSYEQYF
NA	TRBJ2-7	few	TRBV5-6	TGTGCCAGCAGCTTGGAAATTGGGCGGAGACTAACGTTC	CASSLEIGRRLTF
NA	TRBJ2-7	NA	TRBV7-8	TGTGCCAGCAGCCGAGGACAGTTTAGCGAGCAGTACTTC	CASSRGQFSEQYF
TRBD2	TRBJ2-5	NA	TRBV3-1/TRBV3-2	TGTGCCAGCAGCCAAGATGCAGGGCTAGCGGGAGGGCCAGTGACCCACTTC	CASSQDAGLAGGPVTHF
NA	TRBJ2-5	NA	TRBV5-1	TGCGCCAGCAGCTTCGGGGAGCAAGAGGAGACCCAGTACTTC	CASSFGEQEETQYF
NA	TRBJ2-1	NA	TRBV18	TGTGCCAGCTCAAAGGCAGCTAGCCAGAGGATGAATGAGCAGTTCTTC	CASSKAASQRMNEQFF
NA	TRBJ2-1	once	TRBV19	TGTGCCAGTAGCCGAGGCAGGGGCTACAATGAGCAGTTCTTC	CASSRGRGYNEQFF
NA	TRBJ2-7	NA	TRBV7-5	TGTGTCAGAAGCCCTAGGGGGGGAGGGACCTACGAGCAGTACTTC	CVRSPRGGGTYEQYF
TRBD2	TRBJ2-3	NA	TRBV29-1	TGCAGCGTGACCGGGACTAGCGGGGGCCGGTTAACAGATACGCAGTATTTT	CSVTGTSGGRLTDTQYF
TRBD2	TRBJ2-1	NA	TRBV7-2	TGTGCCAGCAGCGAATGGACTAGCGGGATCAATGAGCAGTTCTTC	CASSEWTSGINEQFF
NA	TRBJ2-1	NA	TRBV5-4	TGTGCCAGCAGCCTATATTCCTACAATGAGCAGTTCTTC	CASSLYSYNEQFF
NA	TRBJ2-5	NA	TRBV5-1	TGCGCCAGCAGCTTGTACAGGACAGAGATGCAAGAGACCCAGTACTTC	CASSLYRTEMQETQYF
NA	TRBJ2-1	NA	TRBV19	TGTGCCAGTAGTACCGGGATAGCCGTAAACCTCTACAATGAGCAGTTCTTC	CASSTGIAVNLYNEQFF
TRBD2	TRBJ2-1	NA	TRBV3-1/TRBV3-2	TGTGCCAGCGCACCCATAGCGGGGGGCCCCTACAATGAGCAGTTCTTC	CASAPIAGGPYNEQFF
TRBD2	TRBJ2-3	NA	TRBV14	TGTGCCAGCAGCCCGGGACTAGCGGGAGTCACAGATACGCAGTATTTT	CASSPGLAGVTDTQYF